The next 18 T cell receptor beta chains were all read from a single sample in a study of T cell changes during pregnancy in multiple sclerosis. This table comes from immunoSEQ multiplex PCR, and its TCRdb copy is limited to in-frame clones, with some not included. Seen here are approximately 88,000 clones, 85% to 95% observed once, and the top ten hold roughly 0.81%. The specimen was peripheral blood, collected in the third trimester of pregnancy. The source of these receptors is a female donor with multiple sclerosis, enrolled in a pregnancy study.

V gene TRBV28 combines with J gene TRBJ1-2, with 8 positions matching TRBD1. This CDR3 comprises 16 residues. CDR1 is MDHEN and CDR2 is SYDVKM in the germline V gene. Germline trimming cut 5 bases from V and 6 bases from J; bases unmatched to any gene: 14. This CDR3 is CASSPTRPGGINGYTF. For the CDR3, the DNA is TGTGCCAGCAGTCCTACCCGACCAGGGGGCATTAATGGCTACACCTTC.

The chain joins TRBV27 to TRBJ2-7, with TRBD2 matching over 8 bases. Looked up from germline, CDR1 is MNHEY and CDR2 is SMNVEV (reference sequence). The length of the CDR3 is 14 residues. V shed 6 bases and J 3 bases; nucleotides not matched to a gene: 7. DNA for the CDR3: TGTGCCAGCAGCCCCGGGACTAGAGTCTACGAGCAGTACTTC. Protein sequence: CASSPGTRVYEQYF.

The V and J genes are TRBV5-8 and TRBJ1-4; no reliable D call. Trimming pared 6 bases from V and 11 bases from J, leaving 17 bases between. The CDR3 runs 13 residues. CDR1 and CDR2 (germline): SGHTS, YDEGEE. In DNA, the CDR3 is TGTGCCAGCAACCTGCAGGAGGGCGGGAAACTGTTTTTT. Its protein product is CASNLQEGGKLFF. The full variable domain, completed using reference TRBV5-8 and TRBJ1-4, is EAGVTQSPTHLIKTRGQQATLRCSPISGHTSVYWYQQALGLGLQFLLWYDEGEERNRGNFPPRFSGRQFPNYSSELNVNALELEDSALYLCASNLQEGGKLFFGSGTQLSVL.

In its sample, this clone was seen once. V is TRBV19 and J is TRBJ2-7, with a weak D call TRBD2 (6 bases). Germline CDR1 LNHDA, CDR2 SQIVND (reference sequence). Between the trimmed V and J ends, which lost 2 bases and 8 bases, there was a span of 13 bases. CDR3 length equals 13 residues. The CDR3 here is CASSIRDSTQQYF. CDR3 coding DNA: TGTGCCAGTAGTATAAGGGACTCTACCCAGCAGTACTTC.

V usage is TRBV4-1 and J usage is TRBJ2-7, with a possible D match to TRBD1 (5 bases). The V gene's germline CDR1 is MGHRA and CDR2 YSYEKL. The CDR3 is 14 amino acids. Trimming cost V 2 bases and J 0 bases, with 8 bases left between them. DNA of the CDR3: TGCGCCAGCAGCCAAACGGACAACTCCTACGAGCAGTACTTC. This sequence encodes CASSQTDNSYEQYF.

This clone was seen more than once but under ten times. The chain joins TRBV30 to TRBJ1-2; 8 positions match TRBD1. The CDR3 contains 12 residues. The germline V gene has CDR1 GTSNPN and CDR2 SVGIG (reference sequence). The V segment lost 7 bases and the J segment 4 bases; nucleotides outside the gene matches: 5. The CDR3 protein is CASGQGGYGYTF. CDR3 DNA: TGTGCCTCTGGACAGGGAGGCTATGGCTACACCTTC.

The chain links TRBV5-1 to TRBJ2-5; TRBD1 might be the D (5 bases). Per the germline V gene, CDR1 is SGHRS and CDR2 is YFSETQ. The CDR3 sequence is 16 residues long. V lost 4 bases, J lost 2 bases, and 18 bases lay in between. The CDR3, as DNA: TGCGCCAGCAGCATTGGCGCCCGTGACAGTCAAGAGACCCAGTACTTC. Translated, it gives CASSIGARDSQETQYF. The entire variable domain, with the rest obtained from reference TRBV5-1 and TRBJ2-5, is as follows: KAGVTQTPRYLIKTRGQQVTLSCSPISGHRSVSWYQQTPGQGLQFLFEYFSETQRNKGNFPGRFSGRQFSNSRSEMNVSTLELGDSALYLCASSIGARDSQETQYFGPGTRLLVL.

The chain links TRBV11-3 to TRBJ2-1, with D possibly matching TRBD1 (5 bases). This CDR3 is 14 amino acids long. Trimming cost V 0 bases and J 7 bases, with 10 bases left between them. The V gene's germline CDR1 is SGHNT and CDR2 YENEEA. CDR3 coding DNA: TGTGCCAGCAGCTTAGACAGGGTCAGGAATGAGCAGTTCTTC. Encoded protein: CASSLDRVRNEQFF.

The rearrangement links TRBV30 to TRBJ1-5; tentative D call: TRBD1 (5 bases). Germline V gene sequence: CDR1 GTSNPN, CDR2 SVGIG (reference sequence). The CDR3 consists of 15 residues. Between the trimmed V and J ends, which lost 1 base and 4 bases, there was a span of 14 bases. The CDR3 spells CAWSEAGLGNQPQHF. The CDR3 bases are TGTGCCTGGAGTGAGGCGGGGCTGGGGAATCAGCCCCAGCATTTT. Variable domain in full (rest from reference TRBV30 and TRBJ1-5): SQTIHQWPATLVQPVGSPLSLECTVEGTSNPNLYWYRQAAGRGLQLLFYSVGIGQISSEVPQNLSASRPQDRQFILSSKKLLLSDSGFYLCAWSEAGLGNQPQHFGDGTRLSIL.

The chain carries TRBV2 and TRBJ1-2; tentative D call: TRBD1 (6 bases). The V and J ends lost 4 bases and 8 bases respectively, with 20 bases between them. The length of the CDR3 is 15 residues. Per germline, CDR1 SNHLY and CDR2 FYNNEI. CDR3 sequence reads: CASSGGRGHAIGYTF. The DNA of the CDR3 is TGTGCCAGCAGTGGTGGTAGGGGACATGCTATAGGCTACACCTTC.

The chain recombines TRBV27 with TRBJ1-1; maybe TRBD1 (6 bases). Germline CDR1 reads MNHEY; CDR2 reads SMNVEV (reference sequence). Trimming took off 2 bases at V and 5 bases at J, with 15 bases between the two ends. The CDR3 contains 15 residues. The CDR3 is CASSLGGGGRTEAFF. The CDR3 nucleotides are TGTGCCAGCAGTTTAGGGGGAGGGGGGCGGACTGAAGCTTTCTTT.

The chain joins TRBV7-2 to TRBJ2-1; D perhaps matches TRBD1 (5 bases). The germline V gene encodes CDR1 SGHTA and CDR2 FQGNSA. With 8 bases removed from V and 5 bases from J, the gap between germline ends came to 16 bases. The CDR3 has 14 residues. The CDR3 region is CASGWGYPHNEQFF. CDR3 DNA sequence: TGTGCCAGCGGTTGGGGCTACCCGCACAATGAGCAGTTCTTC.

The chain joins TRBV2 to TRBJ1-5; 9 bases are shared with TRBD1. Trimming removed 8 bases from V and 6 bases from J; junction bases left unmatched: 11. This CDR3 spans 15 amino acids. The V gene's germline CDR1 is SNHLY and CDR2 FYNNEI. The DNA of the CDR3 is TGTGCCAGCCGTCCATCCCGACAGGGGGGTCAGCCCCAGCATTTT. Protein sequence: CASRPSRQGGQPQHF.

The chain carries TRBV19 and TRBJ2-2; D may be TRBD1 (5 bases). In germline, CDR1 is LNHDA, CDR2 SQIVND (reference sequence). This CDR3 spans 16 amino acids. The germline V and J ends were trimmed by 1 base and 5 bases, with 14 bases remaining between them. The CDR3 protein is CASSIGSGFVTGELFF. The CDR3 DNA sequence: TGTGCCAGTAGTATAGGGTCAGGGTTTGTTACCGGGGAGCTGTTTTTT.

The CDR3 reads CVRSLGPTGPDGREFF. The CDR3 nucleotides are TGTGTCAGAAGCTTGGGGCCTACCGGGCCCGACGGTCGGGAGTTCTTC. The chain has TRBV7-5 and TRBJ2-1; the table's D call, TRBD1, has no DNA check behind it. TRBV7-5 is termed a pseudogene. This CDR3 region has 16 residues.

This clone was counted a few times. The rearrangement uses TRBV25-1 and TRBJ2-2; D perhaps matches TRBD1 (6 bases). The germline CDR1 and CDR2 sequences are MGHDK and SYGVNS. V gave up 2 bases and J gave up 4 bases, with 14 bases separating them. The CDR3 spans 16 residues. As DNA, the CDR3 is TGTGCCAGCAGTGAAACCCAGACAGGCGTCACCGGGGAGCTGTTTTTT. Its translation is CASSETQTGVTGELFF.

This chain links TRBV7-6 with TRBJ2-5, with D perhaps matching TRBD1 (6 bases). Germline-derived CDR1 and CDR2 are SGHVS and FNYEAQ. V dropped 5 bases and J dropped 5 bases, with 21 bases sitting between them. The CDR3 has 16 residues. The CDR3: CASSPRPGVGRETQYF. The CDR3 DNA reads TGTGCCAGCAGCCCCAGGCCAGGGGTTGGCAGGGAGACCCAGTACTTC.

In its sample, this clone was seen a few times. The chain links TRBV4-1 to TRBJ1-4; D gene ambiguous. Germline V gene lookup returns CDR1 MGHRA and CDR2 YSYEKL. This CDR3 region has 15 residues. V was trimmed by 0 bases and J by 5 bases, leaving 10 bases between them. The DNA of the CDR3 is TGCGCCAGCAGCCAAGAGGAAGCGTGGAATGAAAAACTGTTTTTT. Translating gives CASSQEEAWNEKLFF.